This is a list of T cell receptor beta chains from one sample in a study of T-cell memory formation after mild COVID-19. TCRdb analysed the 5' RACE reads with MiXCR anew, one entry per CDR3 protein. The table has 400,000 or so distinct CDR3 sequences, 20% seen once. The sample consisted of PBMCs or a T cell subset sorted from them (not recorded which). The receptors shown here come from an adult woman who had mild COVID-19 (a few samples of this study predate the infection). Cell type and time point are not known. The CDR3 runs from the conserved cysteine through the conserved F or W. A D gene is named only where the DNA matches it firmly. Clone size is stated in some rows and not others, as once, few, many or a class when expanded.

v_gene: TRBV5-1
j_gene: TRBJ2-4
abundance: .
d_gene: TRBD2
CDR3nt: TGCGCCAGCAGCTTCCCGGGGGGAGCCAAAAACATTCAGTACTTC
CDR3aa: CASSFPGGAKNIQYF

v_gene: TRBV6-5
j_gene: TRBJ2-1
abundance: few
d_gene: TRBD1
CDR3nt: TGTGCCAGCAGTAAAACCCCGACAGGGGACGTGAGCAATGAGCAGTTCTTC
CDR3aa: CASSKTPTGDVSNEQFF

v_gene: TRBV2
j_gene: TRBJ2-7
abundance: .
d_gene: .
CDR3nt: TGTGCCAGCTACCTAGCGACCGGTGACTACGAGCAGTACTTC
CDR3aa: CASYLATGDYEQYF

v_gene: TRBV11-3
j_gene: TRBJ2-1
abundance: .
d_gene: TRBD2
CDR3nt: TGTGCCAGCAGCTTAATTGGGACTAGCGGGAGGGGCGAGCAGTTCTTC
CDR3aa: CASSLIGTSGRGEQFF

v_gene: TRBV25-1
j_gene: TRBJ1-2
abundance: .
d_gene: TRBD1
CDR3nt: TGTGCCAGCAGGAACTCAGGGGGGCAGGGCTATGGCTACACCTTC
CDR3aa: CASRNSGGQGYGYTF

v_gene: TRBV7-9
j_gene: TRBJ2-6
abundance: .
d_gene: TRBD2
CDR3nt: TGTGCCAGCAGCTCAACTAGCGGAGGGCACTCTGGGGCCAACGTCCTGACTTTC
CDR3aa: CASSSTSGGHSGANVLTF

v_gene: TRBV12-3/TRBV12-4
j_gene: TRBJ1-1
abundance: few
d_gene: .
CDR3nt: TGTGCCAGCAGTTCTCTTGCTGAAGCTTTCTTT
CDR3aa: CASSSLAEAFF

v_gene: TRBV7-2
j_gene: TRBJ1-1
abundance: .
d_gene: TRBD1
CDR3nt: TGTGCCAGCAGCTTAAGGGACAGGGGGCTGACTGAAGCTTTCTTT
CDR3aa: CASSLRDRGLTEAFF

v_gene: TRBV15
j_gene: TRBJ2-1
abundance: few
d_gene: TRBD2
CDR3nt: TGTGCCACCAGCAGAGGGATAGCGGGGCCAAATGAGCAGTTCTTC
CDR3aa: CATSRGIAGPNEQFF

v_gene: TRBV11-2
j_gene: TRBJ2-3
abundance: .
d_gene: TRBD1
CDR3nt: TGTGCCAGCAGCTTAGCCCCAGTCGGGACAGGAGAAAAGTTT
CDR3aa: CASSLAPVGTGEKF

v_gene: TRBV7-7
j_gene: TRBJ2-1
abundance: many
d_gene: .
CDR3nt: TGTGCTAGCAGCTTAGAGGCCAGCGGGCACTCCTACAATGAGCAGTTCTTC
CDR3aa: CASSLEASGHSYNEQFF

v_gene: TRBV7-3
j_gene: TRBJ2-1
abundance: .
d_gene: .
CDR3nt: TGTGCCAGCAGCTTATTGCCGGGACTGGTTAAAAATGAGCAGTTCTTC
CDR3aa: CASSLLPGLVKNEQFF

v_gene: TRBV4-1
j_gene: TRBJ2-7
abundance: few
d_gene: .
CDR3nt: TGCGCCAGCAGCCGATCCCAGAGTACGATCGAGCAGTACTTC
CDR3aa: CASSRSQSTIEQYF

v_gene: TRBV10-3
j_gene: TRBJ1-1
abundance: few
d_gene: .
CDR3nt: TGTGCCATCACAGGGGCCCTGAACACTGAAGCTTTCTTT
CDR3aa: CAITGALNTEAFF

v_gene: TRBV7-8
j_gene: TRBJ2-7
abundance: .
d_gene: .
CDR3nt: TGTGCCAGCAGCTTAGAGGGATTCTCCTACGAGCAGTACTTC
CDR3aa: CASSLEGFSYEQYF

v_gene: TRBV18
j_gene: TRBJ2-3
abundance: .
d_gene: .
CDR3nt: TGTGCCAGCTCACCATTGGGGGCAGATACGCAGTATTTT
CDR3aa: CASSPLGADTQYF

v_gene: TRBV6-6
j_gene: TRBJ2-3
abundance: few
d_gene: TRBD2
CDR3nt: TGTGCCAGCCGTCTTTTAGCGGGATCCACAGATACGCAGTATTTT
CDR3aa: CASRLLAGSTDTQYF

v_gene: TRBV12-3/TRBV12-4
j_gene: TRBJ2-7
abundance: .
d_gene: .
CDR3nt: TGTGCCAGCACCGATACTAGTTACGAGCAGTACTTC
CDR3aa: CASTDTSYEQYF

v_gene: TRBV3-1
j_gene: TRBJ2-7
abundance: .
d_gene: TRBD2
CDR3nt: TGTGCCAGCAGCACATCGGGACTAGCGGGGGCTGAGCAGTACTTC
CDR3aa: CASSTSGLAGAEQYF

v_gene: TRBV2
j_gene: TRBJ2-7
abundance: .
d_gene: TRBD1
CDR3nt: TGTGCCAGCAGTGTGGGACAGGGGGGGTTCGAGCAGTACTTC
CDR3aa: CASSVGQGGFEQYF

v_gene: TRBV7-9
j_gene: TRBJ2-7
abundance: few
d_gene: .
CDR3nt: TGTGCCAGCAGCTCCCGACAAGATCCAAGGGAGCAGTACTTC
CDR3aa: CASSSRQDPREQYF

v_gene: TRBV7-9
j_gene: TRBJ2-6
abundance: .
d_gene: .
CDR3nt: TGTGCCAGCAGCTCGGTGAGAGGGGGAACTGGGGCCAACGTCCTGACTTTC
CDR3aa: CASSSVRGGTGANVLTF

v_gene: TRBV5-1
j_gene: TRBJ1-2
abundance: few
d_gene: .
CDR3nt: TGCGCCAGCAGCTCAACGACAGACTCCTATGGCTACACCTTC
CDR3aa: CASSSTTDSYGYTF

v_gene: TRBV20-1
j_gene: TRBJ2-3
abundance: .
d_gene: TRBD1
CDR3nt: TGCAGTGCTAGAGATACCGGGCTCGACAGGGGGTGGGGTACGCAGTATTTT
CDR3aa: CSARDTGLDRGWGTQYF

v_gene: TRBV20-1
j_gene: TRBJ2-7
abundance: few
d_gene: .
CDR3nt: TGCAGTGCGGAACGCCCGGATAAGGGTTCCTACGAGCAGTACTTC
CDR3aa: CSAERPDKGSYEQYF

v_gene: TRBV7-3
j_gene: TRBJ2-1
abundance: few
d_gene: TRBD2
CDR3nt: TGTGCCAGCAGCTTAACGGGTCTAGCGGGGGCCCTATACAATGAGCAGTTCTTC
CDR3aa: CASSLTGLAGALYNEQFF

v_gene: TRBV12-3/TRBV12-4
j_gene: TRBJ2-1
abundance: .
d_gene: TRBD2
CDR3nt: TGTGCCAGCAGTTCGGGACTAGCGGGAGTCGAGCAGTTCTTC
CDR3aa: CASSSGLAGVEQFF

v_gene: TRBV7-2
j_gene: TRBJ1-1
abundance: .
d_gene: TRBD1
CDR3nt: TGTGCCAGCAGCTTACGGGGACAGGGGGCGCTTTCTGAAGCTTTCTTT
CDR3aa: CASSLRGQGALSEAFF

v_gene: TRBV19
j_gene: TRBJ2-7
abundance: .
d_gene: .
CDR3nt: TGTGCCAGTAGTATGGTGCTGGGTCTGGGTGAGCAGTACTTC
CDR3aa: CASSMVLGLGEQYF

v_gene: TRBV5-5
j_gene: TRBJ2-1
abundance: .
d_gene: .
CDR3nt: TGTGCCAGCAGCTTGGCCCTACCACTAGACCCGAGGTATTACAATGAGCAGTTCTTC
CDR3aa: CASSLALPLDPRYYNEQFF

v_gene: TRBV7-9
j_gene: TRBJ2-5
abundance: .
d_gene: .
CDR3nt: TGTGCCAGCAGCTCCGCGGATGCGTACCAAGAGACCCAGTACTTC
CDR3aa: CASSSADAYQETQYF

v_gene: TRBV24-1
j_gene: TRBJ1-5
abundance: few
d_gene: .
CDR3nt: TGTGCCACCAGTGAAGCCGGAGACAGCGGCAATCAGCCCCAGCATTTT
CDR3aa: CATSEAGDSGNQPQHF

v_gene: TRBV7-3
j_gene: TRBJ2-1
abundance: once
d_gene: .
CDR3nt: TGTGCCAGCAGCTCGTTTACAGGGAATGAGCAGTTCTTC
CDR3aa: CASSSFTGNEQFF

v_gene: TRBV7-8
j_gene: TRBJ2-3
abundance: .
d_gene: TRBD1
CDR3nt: TGTGCCAGCAGCTTACGACAGGGCACCACAGATACGCAGTATTTT
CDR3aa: CASSLRQGTTDTQYF

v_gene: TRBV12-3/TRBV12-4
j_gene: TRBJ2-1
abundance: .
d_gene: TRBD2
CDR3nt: TGTGCCAGCAGTCTGCCGGTACTAGCGATTGAGGAGCAGTTCTTC
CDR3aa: CASSLPVLAIEEQFF

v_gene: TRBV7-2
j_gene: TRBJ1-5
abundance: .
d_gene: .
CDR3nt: TGTGCCAGCAGCTTACAGCCATATAGCAATCAGCCCCAGCATTTT
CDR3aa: CASSLQPYSNQPQHF

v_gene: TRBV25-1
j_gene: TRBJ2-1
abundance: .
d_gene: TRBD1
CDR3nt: TGTGCCAGCAGAGGTAAGGGGGCCGTCAATGAGCAGTTCTTC
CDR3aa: CASRGKGAVNEQFF

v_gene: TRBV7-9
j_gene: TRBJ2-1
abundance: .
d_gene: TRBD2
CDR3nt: TGTGCCAGCAGCTTATGGGGACTAGCGGGAGTTTATTACAATGAGCAGTTCTTC
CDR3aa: CASSLWGLAGVYYNEQFF

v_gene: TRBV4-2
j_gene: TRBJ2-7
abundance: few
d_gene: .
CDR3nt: TGTGCCAGCAGCCAAGTGGGAGGAGCCGGGCAATACTTC
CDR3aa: CASSQVGGAGQYF

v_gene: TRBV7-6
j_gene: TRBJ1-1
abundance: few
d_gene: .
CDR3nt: TGTGCCAGCAGCCCCTCGGGGGCAGGTGAAGCTTTCTTT
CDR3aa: CASSPSGAGEAFF

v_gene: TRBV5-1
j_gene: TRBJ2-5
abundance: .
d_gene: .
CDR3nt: TGCGCCAGCAGCTTAGGGGAGATCGAGACCCAGTACTTC
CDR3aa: CASSLGEIETQYF

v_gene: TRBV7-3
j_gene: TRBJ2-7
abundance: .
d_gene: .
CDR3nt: TGTGCCAGCAGCTTAGTTGGGGATTCCTACGAGCAGTACTTC
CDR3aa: CASSLVGDSYEQYF

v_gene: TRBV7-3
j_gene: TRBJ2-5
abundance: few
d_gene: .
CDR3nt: TGTGCCAGCAGGAACGGACTTTCGGGTGGGGAGACCCAGTACTTC
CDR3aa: CASRNGLSGGETQYF

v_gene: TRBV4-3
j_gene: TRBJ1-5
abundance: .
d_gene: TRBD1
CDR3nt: TGCGCCAGCAGCCCCGGGACAGGGGTTCAGCCCCAGCATTTT
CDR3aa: CASSPGTGVQPQHF

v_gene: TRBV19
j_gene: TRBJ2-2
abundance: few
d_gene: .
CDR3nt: TGTGCCAGTAGTATAGGCACCGGGGAGCTGTTTTTT
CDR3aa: CASSIGTGELFF

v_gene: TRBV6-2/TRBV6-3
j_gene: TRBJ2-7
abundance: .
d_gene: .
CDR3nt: TGTGCCAGCAGTTACCACCCCTACGAGCAGTACTTC
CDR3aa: CASSYHPYEQYF

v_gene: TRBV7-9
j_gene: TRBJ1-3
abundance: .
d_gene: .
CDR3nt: TGTGCCAGCAGCTTAGCGGGTTACAGGGTTATTAACCCCGACTCTGGAAACACCATATATTTT
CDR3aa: CASSLAGYRVINPDSGNTIYF

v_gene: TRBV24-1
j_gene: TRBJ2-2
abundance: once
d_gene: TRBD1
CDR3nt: TGTGCCACCAGTGATACAACAGGGGGGAACACCGGGGAGCTGTTTTTT
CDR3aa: CATSDTTGGNTGELFF

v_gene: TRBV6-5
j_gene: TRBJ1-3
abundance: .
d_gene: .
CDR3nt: TGTGCCAGCAGTTACTCACGGGGGATTAATGGAAACACCATATATTTT
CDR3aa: CASSYSRGINGNTIYF

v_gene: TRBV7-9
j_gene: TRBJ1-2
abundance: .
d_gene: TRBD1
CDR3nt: TGTGCCAGCAGCGAACAGGGGTGGAACTATGGCTACACCTTC
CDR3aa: CASSEQGWNYGYTF

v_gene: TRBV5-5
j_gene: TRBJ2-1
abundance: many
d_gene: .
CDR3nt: TGTGCCAGCAGCCACTACAATGAGCAGTTCTTC
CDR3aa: CASSHYNEQFF

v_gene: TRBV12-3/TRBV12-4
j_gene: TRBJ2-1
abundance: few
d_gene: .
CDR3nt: TGTGCCAGCGTGGATGTCGGGACCGCCAATGAGCAGTTCTTC
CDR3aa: CASVDVGTANEQFF

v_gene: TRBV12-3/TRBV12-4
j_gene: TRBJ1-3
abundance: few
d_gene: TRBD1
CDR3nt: TGTGCCAGCAGTAACAGGGGAAGTGGAAACACCATATATTTT
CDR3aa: CASSNRGSGNTIYF

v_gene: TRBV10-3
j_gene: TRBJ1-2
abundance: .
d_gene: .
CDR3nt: TGTGCCCTACGGAAAGGGACCGGTTATGGCTACACCTTC
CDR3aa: CALRKGTGYGYTF